This T cell receptor (beta chain) was sequenced during a study of blood T cell repertoires in COVID-19. Those enrolled, adults aged about 18 to 89 years, came from under 25 US areas. CDR1 is MGHRA and CDR2 is YSYEKL in the germline V gene. Trimming left V 5 bases short and J 6 bases short, with 13 bases between. This CDR3 region has 13 residues. This clone was recorded once. Original analysis: From reference gene primer amplification, estimates of nucleated cell counts were derived. Only in-frame clones appear in the TCRdb table, and some are missing; sequencing was by immunoSEQ multiplex PCR. The V and J calls and clone size were taken over from that table, and D and trimming were inferred from the DNA. The sample consists of 300,000 to 400,000 clones, 88% of them appearing once.

This chain connects TRBV4-1 to TRBJ1-2, with D uncertain. This sequence originates from a man aged 30 to 39 who had recovered from COVID-19. The sequenced sample was PBMCs or T cells enriched from blood (not recorded which). Written as DNA, the CDR3 is TGCGCCAGCAGCTTCCGTTTACTGGATGGCTACACCTTC. Translation: CASSFRLLDGYTF.